A single sample is the source of the 15 T cell receptor beta chains below, sequenced in a study of T cells in Graves' hyperthyroidism and ophthalmopathy. What was amplified from RNA transcripts were TCR beta CDR3 regions. A set of HTBI primers served as the primers for a first-round RT-PCR of the TCR CDR3. TCRdb used MiXCR to reprocess the multiplex PCR reads, holding one entry per CDR3 protein. This sample has 700,000 or so distinct CDR3 sequences, with about 15% found just once. Sample: blood. These receptors originate from a man aged 18 to 30 with Graves' hyperthyroidism.

This rearrangement joins TRBV10-3 to TRBJ1-6; no definite D call. The V end was cut by 7 bases, the J end by 4 bases, with 14 bases between. The CDR3 length is 15 residues. CDR1 and CDR2 (germline): ENHRY, SYGVKD. CDR3 sequence (DNA): TGTGCCATCACCCAAGACCTAGGGTATAATTCACCCCTCCACTTT. Translating gives CAITQDLGYNSPLHF.

The chain uses TRBV29-1 and TRBJ2-7; D is uncertain. Trimming pared 6 bases from V and 0 bases from J, leaving 12 bases between. The length of the CDR3 is 13 residues. The germline CDR1 and CDR2 sequences are SQVTM and ANQGSEA. The CDR3 region is CSVHSGVSYEQYF. The CDR3 DNA is TGCAGCGTCCACAGTGGGGTCTCCTACGAGCAGTACTTC.

V usage is TRBV2 and J usage is TRBJ2-1, with D tentatively TRBD2 (6 bases). The V end lost 6 bases, the J end lost 0 bases, and 12 bases lay between the germline ends. The CDR3 extends over 15 amino acids. From germline, CDR1 is SNHLY and CDR2 FYNNEI. The CDR3 spells CASRRWGGSYNEQFF. DNA for the CDR3: TGTGCCAGCAGACGTTGGGGAGGCTCCTACAATGAGCAGTTCTTC.

In this sample, this clonotype turned up many times. V gene TRBV20-1 combines with J gene TRBJ2-2; the D is unclear. Germline assignment: CDR1 DFQATT and CDR2 SNEGSKA (reference sequence). V was cut by 0 bases and J by 0 bases, with 8 bases left in between. The CDR3 runs to 15 residues. DNA of the CDR3: TGCAGTGCTAGAGATGCCGAACCGAACACCGGGGAGCTGTTTTTT. This codes for CSARDAEPNTGELFF.

The genes are TRBV12-3 or TRBV12-4 and TRBJ2-2; unclear D gene. The germline V and J ends were trimmed by 3 bases and 5 bases, with 7 bases remaining between them. There are 13 residues in the CDR3. In DNA form, the CDR3 reads TGTGCCAGCAGTTTTCTTCGTACCGGGGAGCTGTTTTTT. Translation: CASSFLRTGELFF.

This clonotype was detected only a few times. The rearrangement links TRBV6-2 or TRBV6-3 to TRBJ2-1; 7 positions agree with TRBD1. J was trimmed by 7 bases and V by 2 bases; bases with no gene match: 5. Germline CDR1 is MNHEY and CDR2 is SVGEGT. This CDR3 region has 14 residues. The CDR3 spells CASSYRGQKNEQFF. DNA of the CDR3: TGTGCCAGCAGTTACCGGGGACAGAAAAATGAGCAGTTCTTC.

This clonotype was seen at least ten times. The chain has TRBV10-3 and TRBJ2-5, with 8 bases that match TRBD1. Germline CDR1 reads ENHRY; CDR2 reads SYGVKD. The CDR3 extends over 15 amino acids. The V and J ends lost 5 bases and 3 bases, in that order; junction bases with no gene match: 8. The CDR3 spells CAISPNRGLEETQYF. In nucleotides, the CDR3 is TGTGCCATCAGTCCGAACAGGGGGTTGGAAGAGACCCAGTACTTC.

This clonotype has only a few counts. The V call is TRBV27, the J call TRBJ2-7; D may be TRBD1 or TRBD2 (5 bases each). CDR3 length: 16 residues. V lost 5 bases and J lost 0, with 17 bases in between. Germline V gene data show CDR1 as MNHEY and CDR2 as SMNVEV (reference sequence). CDR3 DNA: TGTGCCAGCAGTGCCATAGTCTGGGGGAGCTCCTACGAGCAGTACTTC. It codes for CASSAIVWGSSYEQYF.

This clonotype was counted ten times or more. V gene TRBV28 combines with J gene TRBJ2-2; possibly TRBD2 for D (6 bases). V was trimmed by 10 bases and J by 0 bases, leaving 9 bases between them. The germline V gene has CDR1 MDHEN and CDR2 SYDVKM. The CDR3 is 13 amino acids. The CDR3 region is CATRTTNTGELFF. In DNA, the CDR3 is TGTGCCACCCGGACTACGAACACCGGGGAGCTGTTTTTT. Full variable domain (missing parts from reference TRBV28 and TRBJ2-2): DVKVTQSSRYLVKRTGEKVFLECVQDMDHENMFWYRQDPGLGLRLIYFSYDVKMKEKGDIPEGYSVSREKKERFSLILESASTNQTSMYLCATRTTNTGELFFGEGSRLTVL.

This clonotype has a count of ten or more. The CDR3 region has the DNA TGTGCCAGCAGCTTCGACAGGGGGGAAGCTTTCTTT. Its protein is CASSFDRGEAFF. The V gene is TRBV7-9, the J gene TRBJ1-1; TRBD1 aligns across 9 bases. The ends lost 3 bases at V and 8 bases at J; junction bases unmatched: 1. This CDR3 has 12 residues. Per the germline V gene, CDR1 is SEHNR and CDR2 is FQNEAQ (reference sequence).

This clonotype was counted only a few times. The chain couples TRBV20-1 to TRBJ1-2, with D maybe TRBD1 (5 bases). Looked up from germline, CDR1 is DFQATT and CDR2 is SNEGSKA (reference sequence). The CDR3 contains 12 residues. V dropped 3 bases and J dropped 8 bases, with 13 bases sitting between them. The CDR3 loop reads CSARGTSGGYTF. The CDR3, as DNA: TGCAGTGCTAGGGGGACGTCAGGGGGCTACACCTTC.

In this sample, this clonotype turned up a few times. The gene calls are TRBV12-3 or TRBV12-4 and TRBJ2-1, with TRBD2 matching 7 bases. This CDR3 contains 17 residues. The J segment lost 4 bases and the V segment lost 2 bases, leaving 11 bases of the junction unmatched. In DNA, the CDR3 is TGTGCCAGCAGTTTACCCGGGGCTAGCGGAAGATACAATGAGCAGTTCTTC. Amino acids: CASSLPGASGRYNEQFF.

This chain joins TRBV19 and TRBJ2-5; D tentatively fits TRBD1 or TRBD2 (5 bases each). The CDR3 runs to 14 residues. Trimming left V 5 bases short and J 4 bases short, with 14 bases between. CDR1 and CDR2 (germline): LNHDA, SQIVND (reference sequence). As DNA, the CDR3 is TGTGCCAGTAGTGCCGTGGGGGAGCTAGAGACCCAGTACTTC. It codes for CASSAVGELETQYF. The variable domain in full, with the rest retrieved from reference TRBV19 and TRBJ2-5, is DGGITQSPKYLFRKEGQNVTLSCEQNLNHDAMYWYRQDPGQGLRLIYYSQIVNDFQKGDIAEGYSVSREKKESFPLTVTSAQKNPTAFYLCASSAVGELETQYFGPGTRLLVL.

This clonotype was recorded many times. The chain is built from TRBV20-1 and TRBJ2-5; 9 bases agree with TRBD2. The V and J ends lost 1 base and 3 bases, in that order; junction bases with no gene match: 6. The CDR3 sequence is 15 residues long. In germline, CDR1 is DFQATT, CDR2 SNEGSKA (reference sequence). The CDR3 here is CSARVASGIEETQYF. The CDR3 DNA follows: TGCAGTGCTAGAGTGGCTAGCGGGATAGAAGAGACCCAGTACTTC.

This clonotype was counted ten times or more. The chain's CDR3 is CASSEGGTGELFF. Here the CDR3 DNA reads TGTGCCAGCAGTGAAGGTGGAACCGGGGAGCTGTTTTTT. This sequence joins TRBV2 and TRBJ2-2; D not resolved. Trimming took 1 base from V and 5 from J, leaving 5 bases between them. The CDR3 contains 13 residues. Germline values: CDR1 SNHLY, CDR2 FYNNEI.